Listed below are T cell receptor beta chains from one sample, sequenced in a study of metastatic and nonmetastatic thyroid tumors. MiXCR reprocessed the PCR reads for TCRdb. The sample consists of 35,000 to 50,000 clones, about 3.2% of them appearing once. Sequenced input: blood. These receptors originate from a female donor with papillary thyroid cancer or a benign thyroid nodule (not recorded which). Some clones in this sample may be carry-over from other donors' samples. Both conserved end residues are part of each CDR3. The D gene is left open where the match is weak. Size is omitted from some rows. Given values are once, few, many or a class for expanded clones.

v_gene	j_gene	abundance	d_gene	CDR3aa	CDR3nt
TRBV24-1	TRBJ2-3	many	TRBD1	CATSDHRGRGTDTQYF	TGTGCCACCAGTGACCACAGGGGGCGCGGAACAGATACGCAGTATTTT
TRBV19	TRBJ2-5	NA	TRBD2	CASSICNSGSLKTQYF	TGTGCCAGTAGTATATGTAATAGCGGGAGTTTAAAGACCCAGTACTTC
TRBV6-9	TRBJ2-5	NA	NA	CASSWLAGGFNAEQFFGPGETQYF	NA
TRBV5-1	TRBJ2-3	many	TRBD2	CASSPTSGKTQYF	TGCGCCAGCAGCCCCACTAGCGGGAAGACGCAGTATTTT
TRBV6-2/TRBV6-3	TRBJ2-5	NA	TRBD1	CASSDPGQGGETQYF	TGTGCCAGCAGTGACCCGGGACAGGGGGGAGAGACCCAGTACTTC
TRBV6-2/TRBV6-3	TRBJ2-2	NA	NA	CASNKGLPNTGELFF	TGTGCCAGCAACAAGGGTCTCCCGAACACCGGGGAGCTGTTTTTT
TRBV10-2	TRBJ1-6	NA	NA	CASSENRNSPLHF	TGCGCCAGCAGTGAGAACCGGAATTCACCCCTCCACTTT
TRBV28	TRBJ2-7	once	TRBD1	CASSLGQGAYDQYF	TGTGCCAGCAGTTTGGGACAGGGGGCCTACGATCAGTACTTC
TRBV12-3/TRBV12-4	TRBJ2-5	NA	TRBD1	CASSRGTGLQETQYF	TGTGCCAGCAGTCGCGGGACAGGCTTACAAGAGACCCAGTACTTC
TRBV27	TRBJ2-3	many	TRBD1	CASRTGSPDTQYF	TGTGCCAGCCGGACAGGGAGTCCAGATACGCAGTATTTT
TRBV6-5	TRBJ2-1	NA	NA	CASNYSGSDAQFF	TGTGCCAGCAATTACTCAGGGAGTGATGCGCAATTCTTC
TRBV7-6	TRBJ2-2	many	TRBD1	CASSSGQLNTGELFF	TGTGCCAGCAGCTCGGGACAGTTGAACACCGGGGAGCTGTTTTTT
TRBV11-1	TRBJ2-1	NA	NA	CASSPEGYNEQFF	TGTGCCAGCAGCCCCGAAGGGTACAATGAGCAGTTCTTC
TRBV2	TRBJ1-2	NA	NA	CASSGGRGSYGYTF	TGTGCCAGCAGCGGGGGCAGGGGCAGCTATGGCTACACCTTC
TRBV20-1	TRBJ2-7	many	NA	CSARPGQGLYEQYF	TGCAGTGCTAGGCCGGGACAAGGGCTTTACGAGCAGTACTTC
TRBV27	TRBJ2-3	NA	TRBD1	CASSPLGTGRDTQYF	TGTGCCAGCAGTCCCCTGGGGACAGGGCGAGATACGCAGTATTTT
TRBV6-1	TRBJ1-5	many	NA	CASRPGWNQPQHF	TGTGCCAGCAGGCCAGGTTGGAATCAGCCCCAGCATTTT
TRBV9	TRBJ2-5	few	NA	CASSEITGETQYF	TGTGCCAGCAGCGAGATTACGGGGGAGACCCAGTACTTC
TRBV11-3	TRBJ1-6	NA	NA	CASSPSQGGSPLHF	TGTGCCAGCAGCCCATCCCAGGGTGGGTCACCCCTCCACTTT
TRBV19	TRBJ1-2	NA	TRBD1	CATTHPGTANYGYTF	TGTGCCACCACCCACCCCGGGACAGCGAATTATGGCTACACCTTC
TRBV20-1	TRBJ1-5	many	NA	CSARLRAKGQPQHF	TGCAGTGCTAGACTCAGAGCTAAGGGTCAGCCCCAGCATTTT
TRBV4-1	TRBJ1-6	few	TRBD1	CASTSLPRGRNSPLHF	TGCGCCAGCACCTCCTTACCCAGGGGGCGGAATTCACCCCTCCACTTT
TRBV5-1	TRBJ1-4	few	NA	CASSDSGGPNEKLFF	TGCGCCAGCAGCGACTCCGGGGGGCCTAATGAAAAACTGTTTTTT
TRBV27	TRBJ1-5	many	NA	CASSSGTNQPQHF	TGTGCCAGCAGTTCCGGGACCAATCAGCCCCAGCATTTT
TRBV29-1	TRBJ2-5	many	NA	CSVEVVVGETQYF	TGCAGCGTTGAAGTGGTGGTGGGAGAGACCCAGTACTTC
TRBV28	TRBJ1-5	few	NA	CASSSRGAGLMQPQHF	TGTGCCAGCAGTTCCCGGGGGGCCGGGTTGATGCAGCCCCAGCATTTT
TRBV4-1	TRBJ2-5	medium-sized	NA	CASSQEVVGRRLETQYF	TGCGCCAGCAGCCAAGAAGTTGTGGGACGACGGTTAGAGACCCAGTACTTC
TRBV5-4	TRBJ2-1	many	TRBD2	CASSLGGLAGYNEQFF	TGTGCCAGCAGCTTGGGGGGACTAGCGGGCTACAATGAGCAGTTCTTC
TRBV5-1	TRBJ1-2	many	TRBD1	CASSLGQGSYGYTF	TGCGCCAGCAGCTTGGGACAGGGGTCCTATGGCTACACCTTC
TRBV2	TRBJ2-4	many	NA	CASSEGQPLAKNIQYF	TGTGCCAGCAGTGAAGGGCAGCCCCTAGCCAAAAACATTCAGTACTTC
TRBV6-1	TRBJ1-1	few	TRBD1	CASSGTGYTEAFF	TGTGCCAGCAGTGGGACAGGGTACACTGAAGCTTTCTTT
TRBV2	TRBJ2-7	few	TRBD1	CASSRDRPPFYEQYF	TGTGCCAGCAGTCGGGACAGGCCTCCTTTCTACGAGCAGTACTTC
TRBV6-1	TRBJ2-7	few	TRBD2	CASRDSGGGRKQYF	TGTGCCAGCAGAGACAGCGGGGGAGGACGGAAACAGTACTTC
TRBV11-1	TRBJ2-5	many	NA	CASSFDLETQYF	TGTGCCAGCAGCTTTGATTTGGAGACCCAGTACTTC
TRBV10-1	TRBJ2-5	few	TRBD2	CASSESGGGTQYF	TGCGCCAGCAGTGAGTCGGGCGGGGGGACCCAGTACTTC
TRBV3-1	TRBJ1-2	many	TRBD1	CASSQDWGTGDGEGYGYTF	TGTGCCAGCAGCCAAGATTGGGGGACAGGGGATGGGGAGGGCTATGGCTACACCTTC
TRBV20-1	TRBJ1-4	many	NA	CSARRGRNEKLLF	TGCAGTGCTCGCAGGGGCCGAAATGAAAAACTGCTTTTT
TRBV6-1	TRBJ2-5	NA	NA	CASRRGYQETQYF	TGTGCCAGCAGGAGGGGGTACCAAGAGACCCAGTACTTC
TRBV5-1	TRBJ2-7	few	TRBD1	CASSPIIRGSYEQYF	TGCGCCAGCAGCCCTATCATCAGGGGGTCCTACGAGCAGTACTTC